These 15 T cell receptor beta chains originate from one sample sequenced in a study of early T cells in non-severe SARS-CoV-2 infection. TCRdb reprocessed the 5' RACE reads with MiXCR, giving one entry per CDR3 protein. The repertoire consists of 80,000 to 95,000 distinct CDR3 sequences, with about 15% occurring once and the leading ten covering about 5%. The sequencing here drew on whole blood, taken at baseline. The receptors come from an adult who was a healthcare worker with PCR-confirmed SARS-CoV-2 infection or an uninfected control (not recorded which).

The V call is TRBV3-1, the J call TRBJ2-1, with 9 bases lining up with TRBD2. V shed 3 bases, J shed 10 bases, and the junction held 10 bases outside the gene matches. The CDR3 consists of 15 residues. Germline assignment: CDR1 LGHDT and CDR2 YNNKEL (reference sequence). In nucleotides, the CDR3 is TGTGCCAGCAGCCAGCAACTAGCGGGTAGTGGAGAGCAGTTCTTC. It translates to CASSQQLAGSGEQFF.

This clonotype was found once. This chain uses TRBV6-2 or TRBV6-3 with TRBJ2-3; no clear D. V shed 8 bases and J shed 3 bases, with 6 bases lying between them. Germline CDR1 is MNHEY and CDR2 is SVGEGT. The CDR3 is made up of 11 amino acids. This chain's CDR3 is CASGVTDTQYF. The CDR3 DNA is TGTGCCAGCGGAGTGACAGATACGCAGTATTTT.

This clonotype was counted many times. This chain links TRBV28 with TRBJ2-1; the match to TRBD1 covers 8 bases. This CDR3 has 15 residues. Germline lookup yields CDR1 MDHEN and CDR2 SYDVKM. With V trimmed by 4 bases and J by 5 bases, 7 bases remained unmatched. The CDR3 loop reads CASSYSGTGHNEQFF. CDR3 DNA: TGTGCCAGCAGTTATTCGGGGACAGGACACAATGAGCAGTTCTTC.

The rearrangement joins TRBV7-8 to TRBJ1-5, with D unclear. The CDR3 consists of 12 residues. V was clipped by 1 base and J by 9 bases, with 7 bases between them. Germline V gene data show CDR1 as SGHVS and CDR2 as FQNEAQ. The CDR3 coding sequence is TGTGCCAGCAGCTTAGAGATGACGCCCCAGCATTTT. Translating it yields CASSLEMTPQHF.

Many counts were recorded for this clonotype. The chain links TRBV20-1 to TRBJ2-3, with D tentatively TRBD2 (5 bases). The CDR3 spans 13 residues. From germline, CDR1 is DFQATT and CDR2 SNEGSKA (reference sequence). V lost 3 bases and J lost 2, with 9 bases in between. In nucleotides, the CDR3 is TGCAGTGCTAGGGCCGGGGTCACAGATACGCAGTATTTT. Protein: CSARAGVTDTQYF.

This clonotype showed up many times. The CDR3 sequence is CASSKTDQETQYF. In DNA form, the CDR3 reads TGTGCCAGCAGTAAGACAGACCAAGAGACCCAGTACTTC. The rearrangement joins TRBV28 to TRBJ2-5, with D possibly being TRBD1 (5 bases). The germline gives CDR1 MDHEN, CDR2 SYDVKM. V was cut by 5 bases and J by 0 bases, with 7 bases left in between. There are 13 residues in the CDR3.

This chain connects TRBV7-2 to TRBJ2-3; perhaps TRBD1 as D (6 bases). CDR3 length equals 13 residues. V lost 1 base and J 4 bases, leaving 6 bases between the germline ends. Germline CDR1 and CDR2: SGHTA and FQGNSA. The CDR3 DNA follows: TGTGCCAGCAGCTTAGGGACAGCAGATACGCAGTATTTT. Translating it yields CASSLGTADTQYF.

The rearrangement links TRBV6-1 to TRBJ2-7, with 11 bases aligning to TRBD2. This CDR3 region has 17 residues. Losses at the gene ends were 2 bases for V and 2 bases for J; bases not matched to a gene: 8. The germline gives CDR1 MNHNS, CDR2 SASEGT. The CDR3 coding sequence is TGTGCCAGCAGTGAACCGTACGGGACTAGCGGTACCTACGAGCAGTACTTC. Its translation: CASSEPYGTSGTYEQYF.

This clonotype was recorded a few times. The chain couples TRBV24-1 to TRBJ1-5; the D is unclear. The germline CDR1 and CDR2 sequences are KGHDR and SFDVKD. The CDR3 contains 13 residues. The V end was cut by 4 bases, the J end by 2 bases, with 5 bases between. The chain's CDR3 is CATSDAGNQPQHF. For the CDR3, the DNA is TGTGCCACCAGTGACGCAGGCAATCAGCCCCAGCATTTT.

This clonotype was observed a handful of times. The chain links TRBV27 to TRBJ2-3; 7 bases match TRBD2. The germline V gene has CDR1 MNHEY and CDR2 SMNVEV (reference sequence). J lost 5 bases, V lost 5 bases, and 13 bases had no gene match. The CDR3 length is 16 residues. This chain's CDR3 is CASSGAGERVVDTQYF. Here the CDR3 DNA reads TGTGCCAGCAGTGGGGCGGGAGAACGGGTTGTAGATACGCAGTATTTT.

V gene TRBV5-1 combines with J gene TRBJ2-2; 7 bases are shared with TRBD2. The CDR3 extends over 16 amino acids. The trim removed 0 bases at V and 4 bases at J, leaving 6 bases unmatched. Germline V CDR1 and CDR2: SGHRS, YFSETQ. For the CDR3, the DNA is TGCGCCAGCAGCTTGGCTCGCCTAGCGGTCACCGGGGAGCTGTTTTTT. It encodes CASSLARLAVTGELFF.

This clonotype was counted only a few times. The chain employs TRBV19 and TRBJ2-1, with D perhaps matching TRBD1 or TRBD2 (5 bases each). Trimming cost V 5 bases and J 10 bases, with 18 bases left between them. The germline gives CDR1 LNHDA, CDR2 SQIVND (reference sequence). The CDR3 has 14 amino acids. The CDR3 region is CASSPRGTGMEQFF. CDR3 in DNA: TGTGCCAGTAGTCCTCGGGGCACCGGAATGGAGCAGTTCTTC.

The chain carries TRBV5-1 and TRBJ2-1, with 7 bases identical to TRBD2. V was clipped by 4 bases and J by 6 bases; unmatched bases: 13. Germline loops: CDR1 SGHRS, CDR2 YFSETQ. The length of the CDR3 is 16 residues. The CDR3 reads CASSPMLAVPGNEQFF. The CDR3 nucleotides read TGCGCCAGCAGCCCGATGCTAGCGGTACCGGGCAATGAGCAGTTCTTC.

The CDR3 sequence is CASSLGTGVTGELFF. The CDR3 DNA follows: TGTGCCAGCAGTCTAGGGACAGGGGTCACCGGGGAGCTGTTTTTT. V usage is TRBV27 and J usage is TRBJ2-2; TRBD1 agrees at 10 bases. CDR1 and CDR2 (germline): MNHEY, SMNVEV (reference sequence). The CDR3 extends over 15 amino acids. Trimming removed 5 bases from V and 4 bases from J; junction bases left unmatched: 4.

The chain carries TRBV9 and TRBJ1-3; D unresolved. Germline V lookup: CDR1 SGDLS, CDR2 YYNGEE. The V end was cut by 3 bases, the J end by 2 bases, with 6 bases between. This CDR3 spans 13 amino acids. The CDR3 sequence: CASSEEAGNTIYF. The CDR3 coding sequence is TGTGCCAGCAGCGAGGAAGCTGGAAACACCATATATTTT.